In its sample, the clone carrying this T cell receptor beta chain was seen a few times. Authors' processing steps: Cell counts per sample came from amplifying reference gene primers. TCRdb's table, derived via immunoSEQ multiplex PCR, lists solely in-frame clones and lacks some. V and J calls plus clone size are reproduced from that table; the DNA served to infer D and trimming. Counted here are under 300,000 clones, roughly nine tenths occurring once; the ten biggest clones make up 6.2%. The sample is drawn from a study of blood T cell repertoires in COVID-19. For the study at large: T cells, B-cell-depleted T cells, or PBMCs supplied cDNA or gDNA.

The CDR3 is 14 amino acids. V was cut by 6 bases and J by 6 bases, with 18 bases left in between. Germline values: CDR1 MNHEY, CDR2 SMNVEV (reference sequence). This chain connects TRBV27 to TRBJ2-7; D perhaps matches TRBD2 (6 bases). The sequencing input was peripheral blood. The receptor was isolated from a man between 60 and 70 years old with acute or convalescent COVID-19. CDR3 in DNA: TGTGCCAGCAGAGGGACTGGTCGGGGACCCGAGCAGTACTTC. It is translated as CASRGTGRGPEQYF.